What follows are 13 T cell receptor beta chains derived from one specimen sequenced in a study of blood T cell repertoires in COVID-19. Sequencing was performed with immunoSEQ multiplex PCR; in TCRdb, only in-frame clones are kept and a portion is missing. The sample contains over 200,000 clones, 87% of which appear only once. The sequenced sample was peripheral blood. The receptors were gathered from a middle-aged man with active or convalescent COVID-19.

The rearrangement links TRBV7-8 to TRBJ1-1; TRBD1 matches 9 bases. Germline CDR1 reads SGHVS; CDR2 reads FQNEAQ. The CDR3 sequence is 17 residues long. V shed 2 bases, J shed 3 bases, and the junction held 10 bases outside the gene matches. The CDR3 sequence is CASSLLQGAVSDTEAFF. CDR3 bases: TGTGCCAGCAGCTTACTACAGGGGGCGGTTTCGGACACTGAAGCTTTCTTT.

The chain uses TRBV7-8 and TRBJ2-1, with D maybe TRBD1 (6 bases). The V end lost 5 bases, the J end lost 7 bases, and 15 bases lay between the germline ends. Germline lookup yields CDR1 SGHVS and CDR2 FQNEAQ. The CDR3 has 14 amino acids. CDR3: CASSAYRVGNEQFF. CDR3 DNA: TGTGCCAGCAGCGCGTACAGGGTAGGGAATGAGCAGTTCTTC.

This clone was recorded once. This rearrangement joins TRBV28 to TRBJ1-4, with 9 bases aligning to TRBD1. Trimming removed 2 bases from V and 9 bases from J; junction bases left unmatched: 7. CDR1 is MDHEN and CDR2 is SYDVKM in the germline V gene. CDR3 size: 15 residues. The CDR3 region has the DNA TGTGCCAGCAGTTTAAGGGACAGGGTTTACAAAAAACTGTTTTTT. Translation gives CASSLRDRVYKKLFF.

V and J are TRBV9 and TRBJ1-1; D perhaps matches TRBD1 (6 bases). The CDR3 is 13 amino acids. V was cut by 3 bases and J by 4 bases, with 10 bases left in between. Germline V lookup: CDR1 SGDLS, CDR2 YYNGEE. CDR3 in amino acids: CASSAGVGTEAFF. CDR3 coding DNA: TGTGCCAGCAGCGCAGGGGTGGGCACTGAAGCTTTCTTT.

On this clone itself: The germline gene is not matched at one end of the junction; a read error may be the cause. The J gene is TRBJ2-1, the V gene TRBV7-7; TRBD2 matches 8 bases. The CDR3 length is 15 residues. The V gene's germline CDR1 is SSHAT and CDR2 FNYEAQ (reference sequence). In DNA, the CDR3 is TGTGCTAGCAGCTTACAATTAGCGGGATACAATGAGCAGTTCTTC. Its protein product is CASSLQLAGYNEQFF.

The chain couples TRBV9 to TRBJ1-4; TRBD1 might be the D (5 bases). The CDR3 runs to 16 residues. V was shortened by 0 bases and J by 4 bases, with 13 bases between the two germline ends. Germline V CDR1 and CDR2: SGDLS, YYNGEE. The CDR3 DNA follows: TGTGCCAGCAGCGTAGCTCCAAGGAGGGGTAATGAAAAACTGTTTTTT. It translates to CASSVAPRRGNEKLFF.

The chain uses TRBV5-1 and TRBJ1-2, with D tentatively TRBD1 (6 bases). This CDR3 is 13 amino acids long. V gave up 0 bases and J gave up 8 bases, with 11 bases separating them. The germline gives CDR1 SGHRS, CDR2 YFSETQ. The CDR3 coding sequence is TGCGCCAGCAGCTTGGAGCAGGGGTACGGCTACACCTTC. Amino acid sequence: CASSLEQGYGYTF.

This chain links TRBV7-8 with TRBJ1-5; 7 bases map to TRBD1. Germline V gene data show CDR1 as SGHVS and CDR2 as FQNEAQ. CDR3 length: 19 residues. Trimming cost V 5 bases and J 3 bases; bases outside gene matches: 19. CDR3 residues: CASSPPRDSLRSSNQPQHF. The DNA for the CDR3 is TGTGCCAGCAGCCCTCCCCGGGACAGCTTAAGATCCTCCAATCAGCCCCAGCATTTT.

This sequence joins TRBV5-4 and TRBJ2-1; 10 bases agree with TRBD2. Germline lookup yields CDR1 SGHNT and CDR2 YYREEE (reference sequence). The CDR3 runs to 14 residues. Trimming removed 2 bases from V and 8 bases from J; junction bases left unmatched: 4. The CDR3: CASSFLAGADEQFF. The CDR3 bases are TGTGCCAGCAGCTTTCTAGCGGGGGCCGATGAGCAGTTCTTC. The variable domain in full, with the rest retrieved from reference TRBV5-4 and TRBJ2-1, is ETGVTQSPTHLIKTRGQQVTLRCSSQSGHNTVSWYQQALGQGPQFIFQYYREEENGRGNFPPRFSGLQFPNYSSELNVNALELDDSALYLCASSFLAGADEQFFGPGTRLTVL.

This chain links TRBV6-5 with TRBJ1-1; 7 bases line up with TRBD1. The CDR3 has 14 amino acids. Germline loops: CDR1 MNHEY, CDR2 SVGAGI. After removal of 6 bases from V and 5 bases from J, the junction contained 9 bases not matched to a gene. The CDR3 sequence: CASRTDRVGTEAFF. DNA of the CDR3: TGTGCCAGCAGAACCGACAGGGTGGGGACTGAAGCTTTCTTT.

The chain links TRBV9 to TRBJ1-1; D is perhaps TRBD1 (5 bases). This CDR3 comprises 15 residues. The V end lost 0 bases, the J end lost 5 bases, and 14 bases lay between the germline ends. Looked up from germline, CDR1 is SGDLS and CDR2 is YYNGEE. CDR3 sequence reads: CASSVEGTGGTEAFF. Here the CDR3 DNA reads TGTGCCAGCAGCGTAGAAGGGACTGGGGGGACTGAAGCTTTCTTT.

V is TRBV5-1 and J is TRBJ1-1; D may be TRBD1 (5 bases). The CDR3 is made up of 12 amino acids. The germline V gene has CDR1 SGHRS and CDR2 YFSETQ. V lost 0 bases and J 6 bases, leaving 6 bases between the germline ends. As DNA, the CDR3 is TGCGCCAGCAGCTTGGAGGGGTCTGAAGCTTTCTTT. Protein product: CASSLEGSEAFF. The entire variable domain, with the rest obtained from reference TRBV5-1 and TRBJ1-1, is as follows: KAGVTQTPRYLIKTRGQQVTLSCSPISGHRSVSWYQQTPGQGLQFLFEYFSETQRNKGNFPGRFSGRQFSNSRSEMNVSTLELGDSALYLCASSLEGSEAFFGQGTRLTVV.

The chain has TRBV10-3 and TRBJ1-2; TRBD1 aligns across 9 bases. The V segment lost 5 bases and the J segment 0 bases; nucleotides outside the gene matches: 13. The CDR3 loop spans 18 amino acids. Looked up from germline, CDR1 is ENHRY and CDR2 is SYGVKD. CDR3 in amino acids: CAISPLVGGQGTNYGYTF. CDR3 in DNA: TGTGCCATCAGTCCTCTTGTCGGGGGACAGGGAACTAACTATGGCTACACCTTC.